The text below deals with one T cell receptor beta chain. The CDR3 is cut off 3 residues early in the read; its end comes from the germline J gene. Profiled with immunoSEQ multiplex PCR; TCRdb holds only in-frame clones, not every one. This sample's table has fewer than 35,000 clones. This specimen comes from a study of T cells in women clearing cervical HPV infection. The CDR3 runs to 11 residues. The V gene's germline CDR1 is SNHLY and CDR2 FYNNEI. Between the trimmed V and J ends, which lost 6 bases and 5 bases, there was a span of 8 bases. The sample taken for sequencing was blood buffy coat. The chain has TRBV2 and TRBJ2-7; possibly TRBD1 for D (6 bases). The source is a woman aged 18 to 75 with a cervical HPV16 infection that either progressed to CIN3+ or cleared (not recorded which). The CDR3 reads CASRQGDEQYF. The DNA read from the CDR3 is TGTGCCAGCAGACAGGGAGACGAG.